One sample yielded the 5 T cell receptor beta chains listed below, sequenced in a study of T cell responses to AZD1222 COVID-19 vaccine. Profiled with immunoSEQ multiplex PCR; TCRdb holds only in-frame clones, not every one. Of over 100,000 clones in the sample, roughly 91% are singletons; the top ten hold 0.9% to 1.2%. The sequencing used peripheral blood, collected 28 days after the second AZD1222 dose. The receptors shown here come from an adult who received the AZD1222 COVID-19 vaccine.

The chain carries TRBV19 and TRBJ2-1, with 11 bases lining up with TRBD2. After removal of 3 bases from V and 8 bases from J, the junction contained 6 bases not matched to a gene. The CDR3 is made up of 15 amino acids. Germline values: CDR1 LNHDA, CDR2 SQIVND (reference sequence). CDR3: CASSMIAGGPHEQFF. Written as DNA, the CDR3 is TGTGCCAGTAGTATGATAGCGGGAGGGCCCCATGAGCAGTTCTTC. Full variable domain (outside the CDR3, taken from reference TRBV19 and TRBJ2-1): DGGITQSPKYLFRKEGQNVTLSCEQNLNHDAMYWYRQDPGQGLRLIYYSQIVNDFQKGDIAEGYSVSREKKESFPLTVTSAQKNPTAFYLCASSMIAGGPHEQFFGPGTRLTVL.

V is TRBV5-1 and J is TRBJ2-7; D may be TRBD2 (5 bases). From germline, CDR1 is SGHRS and CDR2 YFSETQ. The CDR3 sequence is 12 residues long. The ends were cut back, 3 bases at V and 13 bases at J, with 17 bases in the middle. The CDR3 coding sequence is TGCGCCAGCAGCTCACCCCCGGGTCGGGGTTACTTC. This translates into CASSSPPGRGYF.

This chain links TRBV2 with TRBJ2-1; a weak D match, TRBD2 (5 bases). V dropped 4 bases and J dropped 5 bases, with 9 bases sitting between them. The CDR3 runs 13 residues. Germline assignment: CDR1 SNHLY and CDR2 FYNNEI. CDR3 sequence (DNA): TGTGCCAGCAGTGGGACTGGCAACAATGAGCAGTTCTTC. Encoded protein: CASSGTGNNEQFF.

The rearrangement joins TRBV19 to TRBJ1-2, with D unclear. Trimming pared 0 bases from V and 3 bases from J, leaving 11 bases between. The CDR3 sequence is 15 residues long. Germline V gene lookup returns CDR1 LNHDA and CDR2 SQIVND (reference sequence). This CDR3 reads CASSIEGSRDYGYTF. DNA for the CDR3: TGTGCCAGTAGTATAGAGGGCTCACGGGACTATGGCTACACCTTC.

The V call is TRBV19, the J call TRBJ2-1; 8 nucleotides agree with TRBD2. The junction had 17 bases not matched to a gene; V was cut back by 1 base and J by 9 bases. CDR1 is LNHDA and CDR2 is SQIVND in the germline V gene (reference sequence). CDR3 length equals 18 residues. CDR3 loop: CASSIGRGGAWRSGEQFF. DNA of the CDR3: TGTGCCAGTAGTATAGGCCGGGGGGGAGCGTGGCGCAGCGGTGAGCAGTTCTTC.